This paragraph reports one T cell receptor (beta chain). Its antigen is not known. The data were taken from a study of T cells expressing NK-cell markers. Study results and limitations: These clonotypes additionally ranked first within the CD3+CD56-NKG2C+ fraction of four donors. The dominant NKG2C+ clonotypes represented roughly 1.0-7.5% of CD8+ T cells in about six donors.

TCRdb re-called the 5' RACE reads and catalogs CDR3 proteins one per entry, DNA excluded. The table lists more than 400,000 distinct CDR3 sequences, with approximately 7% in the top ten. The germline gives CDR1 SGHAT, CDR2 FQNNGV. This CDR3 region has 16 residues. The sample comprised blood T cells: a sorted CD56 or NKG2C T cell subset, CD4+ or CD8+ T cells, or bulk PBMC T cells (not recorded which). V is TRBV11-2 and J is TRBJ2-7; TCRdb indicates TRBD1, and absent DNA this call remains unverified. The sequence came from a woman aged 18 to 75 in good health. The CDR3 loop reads CASSPGGAGFSYEQYF.